The 23 T cell receptor beta chains given below trace back to one sample, sequenced in a study of cytomegalovirus exposure and HLA in healthy donors. Using immunoSEQ multiplex PCR, the repertoire was profiled, and TCRdb retains in-frame clones only, with some absent. This table holds about 130,000 clones, approximately 89% found once. The sample was PBMCs. These receptors originate from a woman aged 18-29 years in good health and CMV-seropositive.

The V call is TRBV9, the J call TRBJ2-5; 11 positions match TRBD2. The CDR3 is 15 residues long. Germline lookup yields CDR1 SGDLS and CDR2 YYNGEE. Trimming took 4 bases from V and 7 from J; bases not matched to a gene: 9. The CDR3 coding sequence is TGTGCCAGCAGCCCCGGGACTAGCGGATTAGTGACCCAGTACTTC. Translating gives CASSPGTSGLVTQYF.

A remark on this clone: A far larger clone lies a single base away; this is likely a read error. The rearrangement links TRBV4-2 to TRBJ1-1, with TRBD1 identical over 8 bases. The CDR3 length is 15 residues. CDR1 and CDR2 (germline): LGHNA, YNFKEQ. J was trimmed by 1 base and V by 3 bases; bases with no gene match: 4. The CDR3 spells CASSQEDRGNTEAFF. The CDR3, as DNA: TGTGCCAGCAGCCAGGAAGACAGGGGGAACACTGAAGCTTTCTTT.

The V and J genes are TRBV15 and TRBJ2-7, with D perhaps TRBD1 (6 bases). The CDR3 has 14 residues. With 1 base removed from V and 3 bases from J, the gap between germline ends came to 10 bases. CDR1 and CDR2 from the germline V gene are LNHNV and YYDKDF (reference sequence). CDR3 DNA: TGTGCCACCAGCAGAGCCCTAGGGGGCTACGAGCAGTACTTC. Translation: CATSRALGGYEQYF.

V gene TRBV2 combines with J gene TRBJ1-4; TRBD1 matches 8 bases. The germline V gene has CDR1 SNHLY and CDR2 FYNNEI. V was clipped by 8 bases and J by 3 bases; unmatched bases: 5. The CDR3 covers 14 residues. CDR3 region: CASVRDRSNEKLFF. The CDR3, as DNA: TGTGCCAGCGTGAGGGACAGGTCTAATGAAAAACTGTTTTTT.

The chain recombines TRBV11-2 with TRBJ1-6; 8 nucleotides agree with TRBD1. The length of the CDR3 is 15 residues. CDR1 and CDR2 from the germline V gene are SGHAT and FQNNGV. The ends lost 5 bases at V and 7 bases at J; junction bases unmatched: 7. The CDR3 spells CASSNRDRTNSPLHF. The CDR3 DNA is TGTGCCAGCAGCAACCGGGACAGGACCAATTCACCCCTCCACTTT.

The chain employs TRBV29-1 and TRBJ1-2, with 7 bases that match TRBD1. The CDR3 consists of 13 residues. In germline, CDR1 is SQVTM, CDR2 ANQGSEA. V was pared by 5 bases and J by 7 bases, with 10 bases of the junction left unmatched. DNA of the CDR3: TGCAGCGTTCACCTCGGACAGGATGGTGGCTACACCTTC. It codes for CSVHLGQDGGYTF. Looking up the rest from reference TRBV29-1 and TRBJ1-2 gives the full variable domain: SAVISQKPSRDICQRGTSLTIQCQVDSQVTMMFWYRQQPGQSLTLIATANQGSEATYESGFVIDKFPISRPNLTFSTLTVSNMSPEDSSIYLCSVHLGQDGGYTFGSGTRLTVV.

In its sample, this clone was seen a few times. This chain links TRBV2 with TRBJ1-1; no clear D gene. Germline V CDR1 and CDR2: SNHLY, FYNNEI. Trimming left V 6 bases short and J 0 bases short, with 14 bases between. The CDR3 is 15 amino acids. CDR3 sequence: CASSSVGAMNTEAFF. CDR3 bases: TGTGCCAGCAGCTCAGTTGGAGCCATGAACACTGAAGCTTTCTTT. The whole variable domain, filled in from reference TRBV2 and TRBJ1-1, reads EPEVTQTPSHQVTQMGQEVILRCVPISNHLYFYWYRQILGQKVEFLVSFYNNEISEKSEIFDDQFSVERPDGSNFTLKIRSTKLEDSAMYFCASSSVGAMNTEAFFGQGTRLTVV.

V and J are TRBV2 and TRBJ2-7; 10 bases agree with TRBD1. V dropped 11 bases and J dropped 1; count of bases not matched to a gene: 11. CDR1 is SNHLY and CDR2 is FYNNEI in the germline V gene. CDR3 size: 15 residues. CDR3 amino acids: CAAMTGGLGSYEQYF. The CDR3, as DNA: TGTGCCGCGATGACAGGGGGCCTGGGTTCCTACGAGCAGTACTTC. The entire variable domain, with the rest obtained from reference TRBV2 and TRBJ2-7, is as follows: EPEVTQTPSHQVTQMGQEVILRCVPISNHLYFYWYRQILGQKVEFLVSFYNNEISEKSEIFDDQFSVERPDGSNFTLKIRSTKLEDSAMYFCAAMTGGLGSYEQYFGPGTRLTVT.

The chain links TRBV14 to TRBJ2-7, with D uncertain. V was pared by 3 bases and J by 5 bases, with 8 bases between. The germline gives CDR1 SGHDN, CDR2 FVKESK. This CDR3 region has 12 residues. Here the CDR3 DNA reads TGTGCCAGCAGCCAGGAGTTAAACGAGCAGTACTTC. Translated, it gives CASSQELNEQYF.

The chain links TRBV6-6 to TRBJ1-1, with a tentative D call TRBD1 (6 bases). The CDR3 sequence is 14 residues long. CDR1 MNHNY and CDR2 SVGAGI come from the germline V gene (reference sequence). V was pared by 5 bases and J by 4 bases, with 14 bases between. The CDR3 coding sequence is TGTGCCAGCAGTAGGGAAAGGGGGATCACTGAAGCTTTCTTT. Its translation is CASSRERGITEAFF.

The rearrangement uses TRBV5-4 and TRBJ1-2, with 9 nucleotides matching TRBD1. The CDR3 consists of 14 residues. The ends lost 4 bases at V and 7 bases at J; junction bases unmatched: 8. Germline V lookup: CDR1 SGHNT, CDR2 YYREEE (reference sequence). CDR3 bases: TGTGCCAGCAGCCCGGACAGGGGAAACCTTGGCTACACCTTC. Amino acids: CASSPDRGNLGYTF.

This chain uses TRBV30 with TRBJ2-1; 9 positions agree with TRBD1. Germline V gene lookup returns CDR1 GTSNPN and CDR2 SVGIG (reference sequence). Trimming took 5 bases from V and 0 from J; bases not matched to a gene: 5. This CDR3 comprises 15 residues. The CDR3 nucleotides read TGTGCCTGGCTTGACAGGGGGGGCTCCTACAATGAGCAGTTCTTC. This translates into CAWLDRGGSYNEQFF.

The rearrangement uses TRBV4-1 and TRBJ2-2; tentatively, D is TRBD1 (6 bases). The germline V and J ends were trimmed by 3 bases and 3 bases, with 11 bases remaining between them. The CDR3 loop spans 15 amino acids. Per germline, CDR1 MGHRA and CDR2 YSYEKL. CDR3 DNA sequence: TGCGCCAGCAGCCACGGTCCAGGGGACACCGGGGAGCTGTTTTTT. The encoded protein is CASSHGPGDTGELFF.

The chain joins TRBV6-4 to TRBJ1-6; the D is unclear. Trimming shortened V by 6 bases and J by 10 bases, and 16 bases separated the two germline ends. Germline V lookup: CDR1 MRHNA, CDR2 SNTAGT. The CDR3 extends over 14 amino acids. The CDR3 region is CASSPGPGISPLHF. In nucleotides, the CDR3 is TGTGCCAGCAGCCCCGGGCCCGGGATCTCACCCCTCCACTTT.

The chain joins TRBV29-1 to TRBJ1-1; possible D gene TRBD1, 6 bases. Per germline, CDR1 SQVTM and CDR2 ANQGSEA. This CDR3 region has 14 residues. The V end was cut by 7 bases, the J end by 0 bases, with 15 bases between. The CDR3 loop reads CSADGQRLNTEAFF. The CDR3 DNA is TGCAGCGCCGATGGACAGAGATTGAACACTGAAGCTTTCTTT.

The chain uses TRBV6-5 and TRBJ1-1, with D hard to call. Germline V gene lookup returns CDR1 MNHEY and CDR2 SVGAGI. The V end lost 2 bases, the J end lost 3 bases, and 10 bases lay between the germline ends. This CDR3 is built from 14 residues. The CDR3 nucleotides are TGTGCCAGCAGTTACCTCTACGGGGACACTGAAGCTTTCTTT. Translated, it gives CASSYLYGDTEAFF.

This chain links TRBV9 with TRBJ1-6; no firm D call. The V gene's germline CDR1 is SGDLS and CDR2 YYNGEE. Trimming pared 3 bases from V and 6 bases from J, leaving 16 bases between. The CDR3 consists of 16 residues. CDR3 DNA sequence: TGTGCCAGCAGCGCCCCGCGGTCCGGCGGTAATTCACCCCTCCACTTT. This codes for CASSAPRSGGNSPLHF.

This chain links TRBV2 with TRBJ1-2; D is ambiguous. V lost 6 bases, J lost 4 bases, and 15 bases lay in between. The CDR3 consists of 14 residues. Germline V lookup: CDR1 SNHLY, CDR2 FYNNEI. DNA of the CDR3: TGTGCCAGCAGGTACTCCCCGGTATCCTATGGCTACACCTTC. Its translation is CASRYSPVSYGYTF.

This clone was observed a handful of times. The chain couples TRBV30 to TRBJ1-2; 8 nucleotides line up with TRBD1. CDR3 length equals 12 residues. The germline CDR1 and CDR2 sequences are GTSNPN and SVGIG (reference sequence). The V segment lost 7 bases and the J segment 8 bases; nucleotides outside the gene matches: 9. The CDR3 loop is CAFDPTGVGYTF. Here the CDR3 DNA reads TGTGCCTTCGACCCGACAGGGGTCGGCTACACCTTC. The full variable domain, its missing parts supplied by reference TRBV30 and TRBJ1-2, is SQTIHQWPATLVQPVGSPLSLECTVEGTSNPNLYWYRQAAGRGLQLLFYSVGIGQISSEVPQNLSASRPQDRQFILSSKKLLLSDSGFYLCAFDPTGVGYTFGSGTRLTVV.

V usage is TRBV19 and J usage is TRBJ1-4; 8 bases agree with TRBD1. Germline loops: CDR1 LNHDA, CDR2 SQIVND (reference sequence). V lost 4 bases and J lost 6; bases outside the gene matches: 10. CDR3 length equals 16 residues. Here the CDR3 DNA reads TGTGCCAGTAGTACCCTTCGGACAGGGTGGGATGAAAAACTGTTTTTT. Its protein is CASSTLRTGWDEKLFF.

The J gene is TRBJ1-2, the V gene TRBV5-1, with D possibly TRBD1 on 5 matching bases. Germline assignment: CDR1 SGHRS and CDR2 YFSETQ. Trimming removed 0 bases from V and 4 bases from J, with 13 bases in between. The CDR3 spans 15 residues. CDR3 in amino acids: CASSLASGKGYGYTF. CDR3 coding DNA: TGCGCCAGCAGCTTGGCGTCAGGGAAGGGCTATGGCTACACCTTC.

The chain combines TRBV19 with TRBJ2-1; a possible D gene is TRBD1 (5 bases). This CDR3 region has 16 residues. The ends were cut back, 9 bases at V and 2 bases at J, with 20 bases in the middle. CDR1 is LNHDA and CDR2 is SQIVND in the germline V gene (reference sequence). The CDR3 region has the DNA TGTGCCAGCGATTCCCCCCCAGGGTCACCCTACAATGAGCAGTTCTTC. This encodes CASDSPPGSPYNEQFF.

The gene calls are TRBV7-9 and TRBJ1-5, with 10 positions matching TRBD1. Germline V gene lookup returns CDR1 SEHNR and CDR2 FQNEAQ (reference sequence). V dropped 5 bases and J dropped 3; count of bases not matched to a gene: 10. The CDR3 has 17 residues. The CDR3 nucleotides are TGTGCCAGCAGCGTCCGGGACAGGGGCCTCTCCAATCAGCCCCAGCATTTT. This gives the protein CASSVRDRGLSNQPQHF.